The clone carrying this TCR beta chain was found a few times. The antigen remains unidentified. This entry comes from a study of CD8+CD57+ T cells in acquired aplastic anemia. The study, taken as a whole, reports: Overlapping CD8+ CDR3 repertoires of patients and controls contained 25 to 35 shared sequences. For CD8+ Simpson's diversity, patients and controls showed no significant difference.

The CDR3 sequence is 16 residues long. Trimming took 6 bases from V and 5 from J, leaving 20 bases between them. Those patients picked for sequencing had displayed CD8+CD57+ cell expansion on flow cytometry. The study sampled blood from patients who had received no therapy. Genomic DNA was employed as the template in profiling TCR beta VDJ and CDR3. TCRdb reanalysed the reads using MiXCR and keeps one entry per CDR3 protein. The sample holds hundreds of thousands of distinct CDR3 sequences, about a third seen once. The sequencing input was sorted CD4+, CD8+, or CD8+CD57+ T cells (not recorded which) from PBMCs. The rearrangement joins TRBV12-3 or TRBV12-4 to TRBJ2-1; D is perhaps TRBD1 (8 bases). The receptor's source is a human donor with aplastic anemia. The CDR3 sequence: CASSQGAGEPNNEQFF. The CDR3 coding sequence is TGTGCCAGCAGCCAGGGGGCGGGGGAGCCCAACAATGAGCAGTTCTTC.